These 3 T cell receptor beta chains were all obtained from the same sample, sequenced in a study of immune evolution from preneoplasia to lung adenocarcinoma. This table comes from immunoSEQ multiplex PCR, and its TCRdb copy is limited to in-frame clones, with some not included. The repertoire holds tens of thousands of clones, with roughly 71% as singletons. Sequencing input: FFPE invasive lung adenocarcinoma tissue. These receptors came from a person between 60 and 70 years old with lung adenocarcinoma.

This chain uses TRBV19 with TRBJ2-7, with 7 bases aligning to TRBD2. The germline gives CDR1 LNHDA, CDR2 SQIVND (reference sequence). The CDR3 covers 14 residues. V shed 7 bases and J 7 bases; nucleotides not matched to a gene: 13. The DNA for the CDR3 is TGTGCCAGTAAAGCCAGCGGGAATTGGAATGAGCAGTACTTC. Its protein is CASKASGNWNEQYF.

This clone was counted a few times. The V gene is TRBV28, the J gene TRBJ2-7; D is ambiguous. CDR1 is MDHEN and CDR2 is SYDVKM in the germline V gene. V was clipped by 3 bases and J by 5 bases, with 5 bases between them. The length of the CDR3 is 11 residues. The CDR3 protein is CASSFFNEQYF. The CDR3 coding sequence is TGTGCCAGCAGTTTCTTCAACGAGCAGTACTTC.

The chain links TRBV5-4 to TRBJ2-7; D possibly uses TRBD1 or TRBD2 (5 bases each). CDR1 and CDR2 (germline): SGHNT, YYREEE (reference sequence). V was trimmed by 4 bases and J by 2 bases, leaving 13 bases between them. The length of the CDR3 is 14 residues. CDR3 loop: CASSAGTDTYEQYF. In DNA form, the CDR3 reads TGTGCCAGCAGCGCAGGGACGGATACCTACGAGCAGTACTTC.